The 28 T cell receptor beta chains reported below all come from one sample, sequenced in a study of CD8+CD57+ T cells in acquired aplastic anemia. TCR beta VDJ and CDR3 were profiled, and genomic DNA was the template. TCRdb fed the reads into MiXCR, producing one record per CDR3 protein. The profile shows 250,000 to 300,000 distinct CDR3 sequences, around three fifths of them singletons. Sequencing was done on a sample of sorted CD4+, CD8+, or CD8+CD57+ T cells (not recorded which) from PBMCs. The receptors originated from a human donor with severe aplastic anemia or a healthy control (not recorded which).

The chain uses TRBV15 and TRBJ1-1; 7 nucleotides match TRBD1. CDR3 length: 16 amino acids. V was clipped by 2 bases and J by 4 bases; unmatched bases: 10. Germline V gene sequence: CDR1 LNHNV, CDR2 YYDKDF (reference sequence). The CDR3 coding sequence is TGTGCCACCAGCAGATCCCGACAGGGTGGTCGCACTGAAGCTTTCTTT. Its protein is CATSRSRQGGRTEAFF.

This chain joins TRBV27 and TRBJ1-2; D not certain. The CDR3 runs to 15 residues. V was shortened by 5 bases and J by 0 bases, with 13 bases between the two germline ends. The germline V gene has CDR1 MNHEY and CDR2 SMNVEV (reference sequence). The CDR3 loop reads CASSLQSGTNYGYTF. For the CDR3, the DNA is TGTGCCAGCAGTCTCCAGTCCGGGACTAACTATGGCTACACCTTC.

This clonotype was seen repeatedly, ten times or more. The chain is built from TRBV6-1 and TRBJ2-1; D is ambiguous. V gave up 8 bases and J gave up 8 bases, with 13 bases separating them. This CDR3 comprises 12 residues. CDR1 MNHNS and CDR2 SASEGT come from the germline V gene. The CDR3 sequence: CASDPLGYEQFF. The DNA for the CDR3 is TGTGCCAGCGACCCCCTGGGCTATGAGCAGTTCTTC.

J is TRBJ1-5 and V is TRBV7-9, with D perhaps matching TRBD1 (5 bases). The CDR3 runs to 14 residues. Trimming removed 3 bases at V and 5 bases at J, with 11 bases between. Germline assignment: CDR1 SEHNR and CDR2 FQNEAQ (reference sequence). CDR3: CASSLSGGDQPQHF. For the CDR3, the DNA is TGTGCCAGCAGCTTGAGTGGGGGTGATCAGCCCCAGCATTTT.

This chain uses TRBV7-9 with TRBJ2-7, with unresolved D. V lost 2 bases, J lost 0 bases, and 11 bases lay in between. The V gene's germline CDR1 is SEHNR and CDR2 FQNEAQ (reference sequence). This CDR3 contains 15 residues. Here the CDR3 DNA reads TGTGCCAGCAGCTTAAACACGCCGGGCTCCTACGAGCAGTACTTC. It translates to CASSLNTPGSYEQYF.

The rearrangement uses TRBV28 and TRBJ2-5; D possibly matches TRBD1 or TRBD2 (6 bases each). The CDR3 is 14 amino acids. V gave up 5 bases and J gave up 5 bases, with 15 bases separating them. CDR1 and CDR2 (germline): MDHEN, SYDVKM. The CDR3 sequence: CASSHDGGGETQYF. The CDR3, as DNA: TGTGCCAGCAGTCATGACGGAGGGGGGGAGACCCAGTACTTC.

The rearrangement links TRBV29-1 to TRBJ2-4; 7 bases match TRBD1. The CDR3 sequence is 12 residues long. Germline V gene data show CDR1 as SQVTM and CDR2 as ANQGSEA. Trimming cost V 3 bases and J 15 bases; bases outside gene matches: 11. This chain's CDR3 is CSVDRGGGFLYF. The CDR3 DNA is TGCAGCGTTGATAGAGGGGGCGGATTCTTGTACTTC.

The chain employs TRBV7-6 and TRBJ2-7; 11 bases are a match to TRBD2. This CDR3 is built from 14 residues. With 5 bases clipped from V and 3 bases from J, the junction kept 3 bases outside the gene matches. CDR1 SGHVS and CDR2 FNYEAQ come from the germline V gene. The CDR3 DNA follows: TGTGCCAGCAGCGTTACTAGCGGGAGCTACGAGCAGTACTTC. Translating gives CASSVTSGSYEQYF. Looking up the rest from reference TRBV7-6 and TRBJ2-7 gives the full variable domain: GAGVSQSPRYKVTKRGQDVALRCDPISGHVSLYWYRQALGQGPEFLTYFNYEAQQDKSGLPNDRFSAERPEGSISTLTIQRTEQRDSAMYRCASSVTSGSYEQYFGPGTRLTVT.

This clonotype has only one observation. The chain employs TRBV7-9 and TRBJ2-7; 9 bases fit TRBD1. The CDR3 has 15 residues. V was pared by 5 bases and J by 6 bases, with 11 bases of the junction left unmatched. Per germline, CDR1 SEHNR and CDR2 FQNEAQ (reference sequence). The CDR3: CASSGRPGQGAEQYF. The CDR3 bases are TGTGCCAGCAGCGGCCGCCCGGGACAGGGCGCCGAGCAGTACTTC. The whole variable domain, filled in from reference TRBV7-9 and TRBJ2-7, reads DTGVSQNPRHKITKRGQNVTFRCDPISEHNRLYWYRQTLGQGPEFLTYFQNEAQLEKSRLLSDRFSAERPKGSFSTLEIQRTEQGDSAMYLCASSGRPGQGAEQYFGPGTRLTVT.

This clonotype was counted ten times or more. The chain couples TRBV6-1 to TRBJ1-1; D remains ambiguous. Trimming took 1 base from V and 11 from J, leaving 11 bases between them. Germline loops: CDR1 MNHNS, CDR2 SASEGT. CDR3 length: 12 residues. In nucleotides, the CDR3 is TGTGCCAGCAGTGAAGTATCAGGTGAGGCTTTCTTT. Its translation: CASSEVSGEAFF.

V is TRBV29-1 and J is TRBJ1-1; TRBD1 aligns across 8 bases. This CDR3 has 15 residues. Germline assignment: CDR1 SQVTM and CDR2 ANQGSEA. V trimming: 4 bases; J trimming: 1 base; junction bases outside the gene matches: 8. CDR3 coding DNA: TGCAGCGTTGCTGGACAGGGCATCGGGAACACTGAAGCTTTCTTT. Residues: CSVAGQGIGNTEAFF.

This chain joins TRBV29-1 and TRBJ2-1, with D possibly TRBD1 on 5 matching bases. This CDR3 spans 14 amino acids. The germline V gene has CDR1 SQVTM and CDR2 ANQGSEA. V lost 4 bases and J 10 bases, leaving 20 bases between the germline ends. As DNA, the CDR3 is TGCAGCGTTGTGGCAATGACAGCCTCCTACGAGCAGTTCTTC. This translates into CSVVAMTASYEQFF.

This rearrangement joins TRBV29-1 to TRBJ1-3; D might be TRBD1 (5 bases). The germline V gene encodes CDR1 SQVTM and CDR2 ANQGSEA. V lost 7 bases and J lost 4, with 11 bases in between. The CDR3 is made up of 12 amino acids. CDR3 protein: CSAGGLGNTIYF. In DNA, the CDR3 is TGCAGCGCCGGGGGACTGGGAAACACCATATATTTT.

This sequence joins TRBV19 and TRBJ1-5, with 8 bases matching TRBD1. The CDR3 is 15 residues long. J was trimmed by 1 base and V by 5 bases; bases with no gene match: 4. Germline lookup yields CDR1 LNHDA and CDR2 SQIVND (reference sequence). In DNA form, the CDR3 reads TGTGCCAGTAGTTCAACAGGGGGAAGCAATCAGCCCCAGCATTTT. Encoded protein: CASSSTGGSNQPQHF.

Ten or more counts support this clonotype. The V call is TRBV5-6, the J call TRBJ2-5; TRBD2 matches 7 bases. Germline values: CDR1 SGHDT, CDR2 YYEEEE. V shed 2 bases and J 4 bases; nucleotides not matched to a gene: 8. The CDR3 loop spans 15 amino acids. The CDR3, as DNA: TGTGCCAGCAGCTTTTTGGGAGGGGTGTTAGAGACCCAGTACTTC. Amino acid sequence: CASSFLGGVLETQYF.

This clonotype came up many times. The rearrangement joins TRBV10-1 to TRBJ2-5; TRBD1 or TRBD2 may be the D gene (5 bases each). Germline V CDR1 and CDR2: WNHNN, SYGVQD (reference sequence). V was clipped by 2 bases and J by 0 bases, with 10 bases between them. The CDR3 runs 15 residues. Here the CDR3 reads CASSEERGNQETQYF. CDR3 nucleotide sequence: TGCGCCAGCAGTGAGGAGAGGGGAAACCAAGAGACCCAGTACTTC.

The V and J genes are TRBV20-1 and TRBJ2-5; D not certain. Germline V gives CDR1 DFQATT, CDR2 SNEGSKA (reference sequence). Trimming left V 3 bases short and J 4 bases short, with 9 bases between. This CDR3 has 12 amino acids. CDR3 coding DNA: TGCAGTGCTAGCTCAGCACGAGAGACCCAGTACTTC. Its translation: CSASSARETQYF.

This clonotype was detected ten times or more. This CDR3 is CASSVEDLNTEAFF. Written as DNA, the CDR3 is TGTGCCAGCAGCGTAGAGGACTTGAACACTGAAGCTTTCTTT. The J gene is TRBJ1-1, the V gene TRBV9; D is unresolved. The germline gives CDR1 SGDLS, CDR2 YYNGEE. Trimming pared 0 bases from V and 0 bases from J, leaving 6 bases between. The CDR3 covers 14 residues.

This clonotype was seen ten or more times. This CDR3 reads CASRGTGRETQYF. As DNA, the CDR3 is TGTGCCAGCAGAGGGACAGGGAGGGAGACCCAGTACTTC. The V and J genes are TRBV7-2 and TRBJ2-5, with 9 bases that match TRBD1. The CDR3 is made up of 13 amino acids. V dropped 6 bases and J dropped 5; count of bases not matched to a gene: 4. Germline V gene lookup returns CDR1 SGHTA and CDR2 FQGNSA.

Comments on this clonotype: A much bigger clone sits one base away, suggesting this may be a read error. The gene calls are TRBV20-1 and TRBJ2-1; the D is unclear. CDR1 is DFQATT and CDR2 is SNEGSKA in the germline V gene (reference sequence). The CDR3 is made up of 11 amino acids. DNA of the CDR3: TGCAGTGCTAGATCCTACGATGAGCAGTTCTTC. The encoded protein is CSARSYDEQFF.

In nucleotides, the CDR3 is TGTGCCACCAGCAGACCTACCTGGGACACCCACTATGGCTACACCTTC. Encoded protein: CATSRPTWDTHYGYTF. The chain combines TRBV15 with TRBJ1-2; the D gene is possibly TRBD1 (6 bases). The CDR3 length is 16 residues. CDR1 is LNHNV, CDR2 YYDKDF, per germline (reference sequence). V was clipped by 2 bases and J by 3 bases, with 16 bases between them.

The chain employs TRBV6-4 and TRBJ2-3, with D possibly matching TRBD1 (5 bases). V lost 3 bases, J lost 1 base, and 5 bases lay in between. This CDR3 has 13 residues. CDR1 is MRHNA and CDR2 is SNTAGT in the germline V gene. CDR3 sequence reads: CASSEQGTDTQYF. In DNA, the CDR3 is TGTGCCAGCAGTGAACAGGGCACAGATACGCAGTATTTT.

This clonotype has at least ten counts. CDR3 amino acids: CASSEIRGTEAFF. CDR3 DNA sequence: TGTGCCAGCAGTGAGATCAGGGGCACTGAAGCTTTCTTT. The chain recombines TRBV2 with TRBJ1-1; the D gene is possibly TRBD1 (6 bases). Deletions cut 3 bases from V and 4 bases from J, with 9 bases between. Germline lookup yields CDR1 SNHLY and CDR2 FYNNEI. The CDR3 contains 13 residues.

This clonotype has at least ten counts. This chain links TRBV10-3 with TRBJ1-6; D gene ambiguous. The CDR3 runs 14 residues. Germline assignment: CDR1 ENHRY and CDR2 SYGVKD. The ends were cut back, 3 bases at V and 5 bases at J, with 8 bases in the middle. CDR3 loop: CAISDGQDNSPLHF. The CDR3 nucleotides read TGTGCCATCAGTGATGGTCAAGATAATTCACCCCTCCACTTT.

This chain connects TRBV19 to TRBJ2-3; TRBD1 agrees at 10 bases. Germline trimming cut 5 bases from V and 4 bases from J; bases unmatched to any gene: 15. The CDR3 extends over 18 amino acids. Germline V gives CDR1 LNHDA, CDR2 SQIVND (reference sequence). CDR3 sequence reads: CASSSMKWTGGGSDTQYF. In DNA form, the CDR3 reads TGTGCCAGTAGTTCGATGAAGTGGACAGGGGGTGGGTCAGATACGCAGTATTTT.

This clonotype was detected many times. The chain combines TRBV15 with TRBJ2-1, with D possibly TRBD1 on 6 matching bases. This CDR3 has 16 amino acids. Germline-derived CDR1 and CDR2 are LNHNV and YYDKDF (reference sequence). V lost 3 bases, J lost 4 bases, and 16 bases lay in between. The CDR3 spells CATSRQQGTRYNEQFF. CDR3 nucleotides: TGTGCCACCAGCAGGCAACAGGGCACAAGGTACAATGAGCAGTTCTTC.

This clonotype was recorded many times. This chain connects TRBV6-2 or TRBV6-3 to TRBJ2-7; no firm D call. In germline, CDR1 is MNHEY, CDR2 SVGEGT. The V end lost 6 bases, the J end lost 0 bases, and 15 bases lay between the germline ends. The CDR3 consists of 15 residues. CDR3 residues: CASSPGLSLSYEQYF. Here the CDR3 DNA reads TGTGCCAGCAGCCCGGGTCTTTCCCTCTCCTACGAGCAGTACTTC.

This clonotype was seen many times. Here the CDR3 reads CASSIRGQFGQPQHF. Written as DNA, the CDR3 is TGTGCCAGTAGTATACGAGGACAGTTCGGCCAGCCCCAGCATTTT. This chain links TRBV19 with TRBJ1-5; possible D gene TRBD1, 6 bases. This CDR3 contains 15 residues. Germline V gives CDR1 LNHDA, CDR2 SQIVND (reference sequence). V lost 2 bases, J lost 7 bases, and 15 bases lay in between.